This T cell receptor beta chain was retrieved from a study of ipilimumab plus nivolumab after autologous stem cell transplantation. As for the study in general: The DLBCL cohort had primary refractory and relapsed disease, with 18-month progression-free survival of approximately 87% and 28%.

This clone was counted between two and nine times. Some clones are missing from TCRdb's copy, which holds only in-frame ones; the method was immunoSEQ multiplex PCR. The table includes fewer than 85,000 clones, 83% detected once. Starting 14 to 28 days after autologous transplant, ipilimumab 1 mg/kg was given. Through week 26, nivolumab 3 mg/kg IV was given weeks 1, 4, 7, 10, then biweekly. This CDR3 contains 12 residues. Germline CDR1 reads MNHEY; CDR2 reads SVGAGI. The ends lost 6 bases at V and 5 bases at J; junction bases unmatched: 1. This TCR was recovered from a male donor with diffuse large B-cell lymphoma. This chain uses TRBV6-5 with TRBJ2-5, with 9 nucleotides matching TRBD2. The sample here was PBMCs, taken in a trial of ipilimumab plus nivolumab as post-transplant consolidation. The CDR3 sequence is CASSLAGETQYF. DNA of the CDR3: TGTGCCAGCAGCCTAGCGGGGGAGACCCAGTACTTC.